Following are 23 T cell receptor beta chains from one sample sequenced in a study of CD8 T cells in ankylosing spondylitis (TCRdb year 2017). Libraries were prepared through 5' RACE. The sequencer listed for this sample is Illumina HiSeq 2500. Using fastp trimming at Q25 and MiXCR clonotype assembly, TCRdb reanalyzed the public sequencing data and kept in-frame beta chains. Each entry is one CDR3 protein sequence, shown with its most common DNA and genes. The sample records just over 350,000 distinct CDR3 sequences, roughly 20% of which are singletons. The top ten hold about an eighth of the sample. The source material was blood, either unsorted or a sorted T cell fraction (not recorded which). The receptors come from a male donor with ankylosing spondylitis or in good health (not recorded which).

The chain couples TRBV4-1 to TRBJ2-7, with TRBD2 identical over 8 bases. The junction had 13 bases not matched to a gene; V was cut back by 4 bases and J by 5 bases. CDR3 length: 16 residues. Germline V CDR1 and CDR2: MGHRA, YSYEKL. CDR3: CASSPSFAGGPNEQYF. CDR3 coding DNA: TGCGCCAGCAGCCCAAGCTTTGCGGGGGGCCCAAACGAGCAGTACTTC.

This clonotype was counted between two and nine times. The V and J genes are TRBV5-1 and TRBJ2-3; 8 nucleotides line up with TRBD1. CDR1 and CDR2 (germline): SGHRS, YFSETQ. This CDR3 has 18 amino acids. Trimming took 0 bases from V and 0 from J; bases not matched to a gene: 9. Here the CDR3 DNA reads TGCGCCAGCAGCTTGGTGGGACAGGCACTTTCTAGCACAGATACGCAGTATTTT. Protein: CASSLVGQALSSTDTQYF.

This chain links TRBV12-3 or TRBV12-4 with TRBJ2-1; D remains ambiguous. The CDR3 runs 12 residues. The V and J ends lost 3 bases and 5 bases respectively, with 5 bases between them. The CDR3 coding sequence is TGTGCCAGCAGTTTTCTGCACAATGAGCAGTTCTTC. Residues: CASSFLHNEQFF.

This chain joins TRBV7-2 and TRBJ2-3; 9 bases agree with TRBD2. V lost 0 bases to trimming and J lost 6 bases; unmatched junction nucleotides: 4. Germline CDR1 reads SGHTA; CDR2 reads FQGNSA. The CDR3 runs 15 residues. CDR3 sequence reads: CASSLAAGGLDTQYF. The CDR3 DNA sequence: TGTGCCAGCAGCTTAGCCGCGGGGGGGTTGGATACGCAGTATTTT.

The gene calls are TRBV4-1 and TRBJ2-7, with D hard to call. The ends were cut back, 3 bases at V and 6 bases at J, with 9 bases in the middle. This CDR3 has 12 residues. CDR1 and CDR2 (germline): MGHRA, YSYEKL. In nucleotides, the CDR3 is TGCGCCAGCAGCCATGCGACGGGCGAGCAGTACTTC. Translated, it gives CASSHATGEQYF.

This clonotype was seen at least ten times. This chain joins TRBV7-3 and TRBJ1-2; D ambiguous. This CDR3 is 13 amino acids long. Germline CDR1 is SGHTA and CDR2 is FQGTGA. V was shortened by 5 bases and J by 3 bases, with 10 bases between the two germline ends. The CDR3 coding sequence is TGTGCCAGCAGCCAGTCCAAGGACTATGGCTACACCTTC. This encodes CASSQSKDYGYTF.

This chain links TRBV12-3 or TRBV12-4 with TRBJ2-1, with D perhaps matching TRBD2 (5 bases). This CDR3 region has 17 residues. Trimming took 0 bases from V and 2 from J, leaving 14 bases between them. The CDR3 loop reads CASSLASADPTYNEQFF. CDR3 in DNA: TGTGCCAGCAGTTTAGCTAGCGCCGACCCGACCTACAATGAGCAGTTCTTC.

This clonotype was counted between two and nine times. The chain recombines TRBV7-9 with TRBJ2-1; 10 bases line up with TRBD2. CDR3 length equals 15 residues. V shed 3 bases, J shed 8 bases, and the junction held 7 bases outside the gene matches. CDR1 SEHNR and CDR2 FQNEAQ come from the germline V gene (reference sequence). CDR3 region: CASSLVPSGGYEQFF. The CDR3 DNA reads TGTGCCAGCAGCTTGGTGCCTAGCGGGGGTTATGAGCAGTTCTTC.

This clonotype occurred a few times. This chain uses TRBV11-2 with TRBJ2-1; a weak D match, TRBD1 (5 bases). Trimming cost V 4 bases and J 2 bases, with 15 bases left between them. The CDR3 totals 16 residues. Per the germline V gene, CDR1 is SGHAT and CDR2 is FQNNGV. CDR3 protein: CASSSQDAGTYNEQFF. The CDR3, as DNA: TGTGCCAGCAGCTCACAGGACGCCGGAACCTACAATGAGCAGTTCTTC.

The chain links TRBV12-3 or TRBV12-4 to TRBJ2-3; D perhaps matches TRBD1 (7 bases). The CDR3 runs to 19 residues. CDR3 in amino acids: CTIIPNILVGGGPTDTQYF. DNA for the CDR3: TGTACCATCATCCCGAATATTCTGGTTGGAGGGGGCCCCACAGATACGCAGTATTTT.

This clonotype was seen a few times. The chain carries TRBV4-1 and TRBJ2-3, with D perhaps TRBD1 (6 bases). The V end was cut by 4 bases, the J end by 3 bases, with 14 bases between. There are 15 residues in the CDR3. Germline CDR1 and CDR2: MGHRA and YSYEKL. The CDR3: CASSPQGMRTDTQYF. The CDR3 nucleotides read TGCGCCAGCAGCCCACAGGGTATGAGAACAGATACGCAGTATTTT.

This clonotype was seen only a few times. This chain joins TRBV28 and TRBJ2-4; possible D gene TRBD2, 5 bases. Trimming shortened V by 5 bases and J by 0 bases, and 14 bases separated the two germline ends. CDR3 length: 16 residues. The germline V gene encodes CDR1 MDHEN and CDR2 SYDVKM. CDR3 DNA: TGTGCCAGCAGTCACAAGAGGGATCTAGCCAAAAACATTCAGTACTTC. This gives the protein CASSHKRDLAKNIQYF.

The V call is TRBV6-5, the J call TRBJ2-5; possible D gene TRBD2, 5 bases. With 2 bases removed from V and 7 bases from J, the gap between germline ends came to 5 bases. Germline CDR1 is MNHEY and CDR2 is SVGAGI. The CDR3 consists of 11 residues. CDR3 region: CASSYGRTQYF. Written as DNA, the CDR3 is TGTGCCAGCAGTTACGGGAGGACCCAGTACTTC.

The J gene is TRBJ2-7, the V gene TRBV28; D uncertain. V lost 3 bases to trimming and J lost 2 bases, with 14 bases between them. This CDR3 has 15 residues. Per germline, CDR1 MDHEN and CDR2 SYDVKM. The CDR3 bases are TGTGCCAGCAGTTTGAGGTCAGGTTTGCCCTACGAGCAGTACTTC. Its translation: CASSLRSGLPYEQYF.

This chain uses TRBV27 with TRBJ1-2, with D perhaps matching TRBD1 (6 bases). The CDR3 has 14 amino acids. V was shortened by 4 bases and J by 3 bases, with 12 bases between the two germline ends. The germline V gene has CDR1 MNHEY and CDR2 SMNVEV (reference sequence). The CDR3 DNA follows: TGTGCCAGCAGTTCCTCGACAGGCGACTATGGCTACACCTTC. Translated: CASSSSTGDYGYTF.

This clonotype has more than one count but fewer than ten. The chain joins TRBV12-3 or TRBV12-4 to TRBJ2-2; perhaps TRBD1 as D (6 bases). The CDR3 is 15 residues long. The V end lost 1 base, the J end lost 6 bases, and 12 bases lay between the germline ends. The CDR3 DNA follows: TGTGCCAGCAGTTTAGTTTTACAGGGCGCCGGGGAGCTGTTTTTT. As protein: CASSLVLQGAGELFF.

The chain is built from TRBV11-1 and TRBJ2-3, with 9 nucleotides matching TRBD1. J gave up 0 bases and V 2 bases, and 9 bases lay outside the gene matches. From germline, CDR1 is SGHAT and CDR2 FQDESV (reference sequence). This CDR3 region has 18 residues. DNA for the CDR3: TGTGCCAGCAGCTTACTGCGGGACAGGGCACCCAGCACAGATACGCAGTATTTT. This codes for CASSLLRDRAPSTDTQYF.

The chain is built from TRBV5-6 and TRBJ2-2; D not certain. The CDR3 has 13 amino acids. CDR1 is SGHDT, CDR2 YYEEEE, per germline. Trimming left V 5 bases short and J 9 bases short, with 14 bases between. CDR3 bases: TGTGCCAGCAGTGTTCCCCCTCCCTGGGAGCTGTTTTTT. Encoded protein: CASSVPPPWELFF.

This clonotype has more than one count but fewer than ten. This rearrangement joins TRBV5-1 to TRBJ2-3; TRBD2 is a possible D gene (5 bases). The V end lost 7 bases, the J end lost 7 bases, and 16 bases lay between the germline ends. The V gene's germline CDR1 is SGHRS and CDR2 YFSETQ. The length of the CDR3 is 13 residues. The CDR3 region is CASGHSSWYTQYF. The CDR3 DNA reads TGCGCCAGCGGCCACTCTAGCTGGTATACGCAGTATTTT.

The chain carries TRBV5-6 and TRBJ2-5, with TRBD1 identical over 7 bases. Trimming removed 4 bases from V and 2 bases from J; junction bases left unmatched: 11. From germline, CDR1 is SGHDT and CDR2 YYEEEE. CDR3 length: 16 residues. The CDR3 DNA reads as TGTGCCAGCAGCATCCCTGGGACAGCTCTACAAGAGACCCAGTACTTC. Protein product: CASSIPGTALQETQYF.

CDR3 protein: CASSATSRSGVPSYNEQFF. As DNA, the CDR3 is TGTGCCAGCAGTGCAACCTCTCGTAGCGGGGTCCCCTCCTACAATGAGCAGTTCTTC. This rearrangement joins TRBV28 to TRBJ2-1, with 8 bases lining up with TRBD2. Trimming took 5 bases from V and 0 from J; bases not matched to a gene: 15. The CDR3 runs to 19 residues. CDR1 and CDR2 from the germline V gene are MDHEN and SYDVKM.

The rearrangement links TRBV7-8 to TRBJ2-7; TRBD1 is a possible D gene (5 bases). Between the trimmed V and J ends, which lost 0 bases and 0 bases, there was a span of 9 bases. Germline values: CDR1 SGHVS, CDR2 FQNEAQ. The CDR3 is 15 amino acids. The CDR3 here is CASSLAGRASYEQYF. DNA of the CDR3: TGTGCCAGCAGCTTAGCGGGCAGGGCCTCCTACGAGCAGTACTTC.

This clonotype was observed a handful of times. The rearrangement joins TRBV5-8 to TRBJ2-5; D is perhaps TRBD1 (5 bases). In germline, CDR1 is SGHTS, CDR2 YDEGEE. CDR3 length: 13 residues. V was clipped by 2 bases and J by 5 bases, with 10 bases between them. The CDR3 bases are TGTGCCAGCAGCTTTCAGGGATCCGAGACCCAGTACTTC. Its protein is CASSFQGSETQYF.